The 31 T cell receptor beta chains below all came from one sample that was sequenced in a study of T cell changes during pregnancy in multiple sclerosis (dated by TCRdb to the late 2010s). Library generation was performed with the immunoSEQ multiplex PCR assay. In TCRdb, the immuneACCESS table is reduced to in-frame sequences with V and J assigned. These tables do not hold every clone; where another copy was compared, an unresolved V gene accounts for under half, and the others remain unexplained. The sample records about 59,000 clones, 85% to 95% of which are singletons. About 2.6% of the sample comes from the top ten. Sequenced material: CD8+ T cells from peripheral blood mononuclear cells, taken in the third trimester of pregnancy. Source of these receptors: a female donor with multiple sclerosis, enrolled in a pregnancy study.

This clone occurred once. The rearrangement joins TRBV28 to TRBJ2-7, with 11 positions matching TRBD1. Germline V CDR1 and CDR2: MDHEN, SYDVKM. The CDR3 loop spans 16 amino acids. With V trimmed by 3 bases and J by 2 bases, 6 bases remained unmatched. The CDR3 is CASSFYRTGGAYEQYF. The DNA for the CDR3 is TGTGCCAGCAGTTTCTACAGGACAGGGGGCGCCTACGAGCAGTACTTC.

The chain uses TRBV11-2 and TRBJ1-3, with D hard to call. V was trimmed by 5 bases and J by 1 base, leaving 12 bases between them. The CDR3 sequence is 15 residues long. CDR1 is SGHAT, CDR2 FQNNGV, per germline. The DNA of the CDR3 is TGTGCCAGCAGCCTATCGGCGGGGTCTGGAAACACCATATATTTT. Translated, it gives CASSLSAGSGNTIYF. The whole variable domain, remainder taken from reference TRBV11-2 and TRBJ1-3, is EAGVAQSPRYKIIEKRQSVAFWCNPISGHATLYWYQQILGQGPKLLIQFQNNGVVDDSQLPKDRFSAERLKGVDSTLKIQPAKLEDSAVYLCASSLSAGSGNTIYFGEGSWLTVV.

This chain connects TRBV7-9 to TRBJ2-3, with D tentatively TRBD1 (6 bases). The V and J ends lost 4 bases and 0 bases respectively, with 14 bases between them. The CDR3 spans 16 residues. CDR1 is SEHNR and CDR2 is FQNEAQ in the germline V gene (reference sequence). The CDR3 reads CASSSWGQGSTDTQYF. The CDR3, as DNA: TGTGCCAGCAGCTCGTGGGGTCAGGGGAGCACAGATACGCAGTATTTT.

The chain carries TRBV27 and TRBJ2-7; 9 bases are shared with TRBD2. Germline CDR1 MNHEY, CDR2 SMNVEV (reference sequence). This CDR3 comprises 15 residues. The ends lost 8 bases at V and 3 bases at J; junction bases unmatched: 11. CDR3 region: CASDPSGNSLYEQYF. The CDR3 DNA reads as TGTGCCAGCGACCCTAGCGGGAATTCCCTCTACGAGCAGTACTTC.

The V and J genes are TRBV30 and TRBJ2-7, with 9 bases aligning to TRBD1. This CDR3 comprises 13 residues. J lost 5 bases, V lost 3 bases, and 5 bases had no gene match. Per germline, CDR1 GTSNPN and CDR2 SVGIG (reference sequence). The CDR3: CAWSWTGAHEQYF. CDR3 coding DNA: TGTGCCTGGAGCTGGACAGGGGCCCACGAGCAGTACTTC.

This rearrangement joins TRBV4-1 to TRBJ1-1, with D perhaps matching TRBD1 (6 bases). The germline V gene encodes CDR1 MGHRA and CDR2 YSYEKL. V shed 1 base and J shed 1 base, with 13 bases lying between them. The CDR3 runs to 16 residues. CDR3 sequence: CASSQVWDTSNTEAFF. CDR3 bases: TGCGCCAGCAGCCAAGTTTGGGACACCTCGAACACTGAAGCTTTCTTT.

The chain combines TRBV5-5 with TRBJ2-7, with unresolved D. V lost 1 base and J 3 bases, leaving 5 bases between the germline ends. The germline CDR1 and CDR2 sequences are SGHKS and YYEKEE (reference sequence). This CDR3 is built from 12 residues. The CDR3 spells CASSLTVYEQYF. The CDR3 nucleotides read TGTGCCAGCAGCTTGACAGTCTACGAGCAGTACTTC.

This clone was picked up a small number of times. V is TRBV2 and J is TRBJ1-1, with 7 bases aligning to TRBD1. The CDR3 is 13 amino acids. V dropped 3 bases and J dropped 11; count of bases not matched to a gene: 9. Per germline, CDR1 SNHLY and CDR2 FYNNEI. CDR3 protein: CASSDLQGVYAFF. The CDR3, as DNA: TGTGCCAGCAGTGACTTGCAGGGGGTTTATGCTTTCTTT.

The CDR3 is CASSLDPGTGGNIQYF. The CDR3 bases are TGCGCCAGCAGCTTGGACCCCGGGACAGGGGGAAACATTCAGTACTTC. V and J are TRBV5-1 and TRBJ2-4, with TRBD1 matching 11 bases. J was trimmed by 6 bases and V by 0 bases; bases with no gene match: 5. This CDR3 has 16 residues. Germline V CDR1 and CDR2: SGHRS, YFSETQ.

The CDR3 coding sequence is TGTGCCAGCAGGCCGACAGTAACTAACTATGGCTACACCTTC. This encodes CASRPTVTNYGYTF. The gene calls are TRBV6-5 and TRBJ1-2; the D gene is possibly TRBD1 (5 bases). Germline CDR1 MNHEY, CDR2 SVGAGI. This CDR3 contains 14 residues. V lost 6 bases, J lost 0 bases, and 11 bases lay in between.

This clone was observed once. This chain uses TRBV9 with TRBJ2-2; D possibly corresponds to TRBD2 (6 bases). V dropped 3 bases and J dropped 7 bases, with 16 bases sitting between them. Germline assignment: CDR1 SGDLS and CDR2 YYNGEE. There are 15 residues in the CDR3. The CDR3 here is CASSARGLSGGELFF. The CDR3 DNA sequence: TGTGCCAGCAGCGCTCGCGGACTATCCGGCGGGGAGCTGTTTTTT.

V and J are TRBV19 and TRBJ1-1; D is undetermined. Trimming cost V 5 bases and J 6 bases, with 10 bases left between them. The CDR3 runs 12 residues. Germline V CDR1 and CDR2: LNHDA, SQIVND (reference sequence). The CDR3 DNA sequence: TGTGCCAGTAGTTTCTCAGGTTCTGAAGCTTTCTTT. This gives the protein CASSFSGSEAFF.

The chain uses TRBV28 and TRBJ2-4; TRBD2 matches 8 bases. The junction had 9 bases not matched to a gene; V was cut back by 3 bases and J by 8 bases. The CDR3 length is 15 residues. Germline values: CDR1 MDHEN, CDR2 SYDVKM. The CDR3 spells CASSLGSGRGYIQYF. DNA of the CDR3: TGTGCCAGCAGTTTGGGATCCGGGAGGGGGTACATTCAGTACTTC.

Only one count was recorded for this clone. This sequence joins TRBV27 and TRBJ2-7, with D possibly TRBD2 on 6 matching bases. The CDR3 consists of 15 residues. V lost 0 bases and J lost 6, with 15 bases in between. Germline V gives CDR1 MNHEY, CDR2 SMNVEV (reference sequence). CDR3 in amino acids: CASSLSGGMGGEQYF. The CDR3 DNA reads as TGTGCCAGCAGTTTATCGGGCGGGATGGGCGGCGAGCAGTACTTC.

The V and J genes are TRBV7-9 and TRBJ2-7; D is uncertain. The CDR3 covers 13 residues. CDR1 SEHNR and CDR2 FQNEAQ come from the germline V gene (reference sequence). V was trimmed by 1 base and J by 2 bases, leaving 6 bases between them. CDR3 bases: TGTGCCAGCAGCTTAGGGGCCCCCTACGAGCAGTACTTC. Translation: CASSLGAPYEQYF.

This clone was observed a single time. This chain joins TRBV6-1 and TRBJ2-7; 9 bases fit TRBD2. V shed 2 bases and J 2 bases; nucleotides not matched to a gene: 4. CDR1 is MNHNS and CDR2 is SASEGT in the germline V gene. This CDR3 has 15 amino acids. CDR3 bases: TGTGCCAGCAGTGAAAGGACTAGCGATCCCTACGAGCAGTACTTC. Translating it yields CASSERTSDPYEQYF.

This sequence joins TRBV9 and TRBJ1-1; perhaps TRBD1 as D (5 bases). V was clipped by 2 bases and J by 0 bases, with 11 bases between them. The CDR3 spans 15 residues. Germline CDR1 reads SGDLS; CDR2 reads YYNGEE. In DNA, the CDR3 is TGTGCCAGCAGCGTGGGGCCCGGAATGAACACTGAAGCTTTCTTT. Its protein is CASSVGPGMNTEAFF.

The chain employs TRBV5-1 and TRBJ2-2; 9 bases match TRBD2. CDR1 is SGHRS, CDR2 YFSETQ, per germline. This CDR3 is built from 16 residues. Germline trimming cut 4 bases from V and 4 bases from J; bases unmatched to any gene: 8. The CDR3 sequence: CASSPQAGGGTGELFF. The DNA for the CDR3 is TGCGCCAGCAGCCCCCAAGCGGGAGGAGGCACCGGGGAGCTGTTTTTT.

The chain joins TRBV2 to TRBJ2-3, with D possibly TRBD2 on 5 matching bases. V was trimmed by 8 bases and J by 5 bases, leaving 11 bases between them. Germline CDR1 reads SNHLY; CDR2 reads FYNNEI. This CDR3 contains 12 residues. CDR3 residues: CASVWRIDTQYF. In nucleotides, the CDR3 is TGTGCCAGCGTATGGAGGATAGATACGCAGTATTTT.

The DNA for the CDR3 is TGCGCCAGCAGCCAACAGGGAGGCCTGGTTTCACCCCTCCACTTT. Residues: CASSQQGGLVSPLHF. The gene calls are TRBV4-1 and TRBJ1-6; a weak D match, TRBD1 (5 bases). V was pared by 2 bases and J by 9 bases, with 14 bases between. Germline V gene lookup returns CDR1 MGHRA and CDR2 YSYEKL. The CDR3 has 15 amino acids.

This chain uses TRBV6-5 with TRBJ2-3, with 8 bases that match TRBD2. After removal of 4 bases from V and 0 bases from J, the junction contained 3 bases not matched to a gene. This CDR3 is 15 amino acids long. CDR1 is MNHEY and CDR2 is SVGAGI in the germline V gene. As DNA, the CDR3 is TGTGCCAGCAGTTCCCTAGCGGGTAGCACAGATACGCAGTATTTT. Encoded protein: CASSSLAGSTDTQYF.

The V call is TRBV7-9, the J call TRBJ2-7; D remains unclear. Germline V lookup: CDR1 SEHNR, CDR2 FQNEAQ (reference sequence). V lost 1 base and J 3 bases, leaving 16 bases between the germline ends. The length of the CDR3 is 16 residues. This chain's CDR3 is CASSLGLGLEIYEQYF. Here the CDR3 DNA reads TGTGCCAGCAGCTTAGGGTTGGGTCTAGAGATCTACGAGCAGTACTTC.

The chain combines TRBV28 with TRBJ2-1, with 8 bases that match TRBD1. V lost 8 bases to trimming and J lost 8 bases; unmatched junction nucleotides: 2. The CDR3 spans 11 residues. CDR1 is MDHEN and CDR2 is SYDVKM in the germline V gene. The CDR3 DNA sequence: TGTGCCAGCCAGGGGGCCCATGAGCAGTTCTTC. Translation: CASQGAHEQFF.

The CDR3 nucleotides are TGTGCCAGCAGCTTAGCAACGGGAACTGAAGCTTTCTTT. It codes for CASSLATGTEAFF. The chain carries TRBV7-9 and TRBJ1-1, with unresolved D. Germline assignment: CDR1 SEHNR and CDR2 FQNEAQ (reference sequence). The CDR3 consists of 13 residues. The ends were cut back, 0 bases at V and 5 bases at J, with 7 bases in the middle.

The chain joins TRBV6-1 to TRBJ2-3; 10 positions agree with TRBD1. The CDR3 is 15 residues long. With V trimmed by 0 bases and J by 4 bases, 1 base remained unmatched. Germline V CDR1 and CDR2: MNHNS, SASEGT. CDR3 sequence (DNA): TGTGCCAGCAGTGAAGCGACAGGGGGCGCAGATACGCAGTATTTT. Translating it yields CASSEATGGADTQYF.

The genes are TRBV5-4 and TRBJ2-1; TRBD2 agrees at 7 bases. This CDR3 is built from 14 residues. Trimming at V came to 1 base and at J to 8 bases, leaving 6 bases not matched to a gene. The germline V gene has CDR1 SGHNT and CDR2 YYREEE (reference sequence). CDR3 nucleotides: TGTGCCAGCAGCTTGTGGGGGGGTGGGGATGAGCAGTTCTTC. It encodes CASSLWGGGDEQFF.

The rearrangement uses TRBV2 and TRBJ2-7; 7 nucleotides align to TRBD2. The germline gives CDR1 SNHLY, CDR2 FYNNEI. V lost 5 bases and J lost 4; bases outside the gene matches: 5. This CDR3 spans 13 amino acids. The CDR3 nucleotides read TGTGCCAGCAGTTCCGGGACTATATACGAGCAGTACTTC. Amino acids: CASSSGTIYEQYF.

The chain couples TRBV29-1 to TRBJ1-1; D gene ambiguous. Germline V gene sequence: CDR1 SQVTM, CDR2 ANQGSEA. Trimming cost V 3 bases and J 0 bases, with 8 bases left between them. The CDR3 loop spans 13 amino acids. The CDR3 nucleotides are TGCAGCGTTGATAGACATCTGAACACTGAAGCTTTCTTT. The encoded protein is CSVDRHLNTEAFF.

The CDR3 sequence is CASGGQIEAFF. The CDR3, as DNA: TGTGCCAGCGGGGGACAGATTGAAGCTTTCTTT. The chain joins TRBV6-1 to TRBJ1-1; 7 bases match TRBD1. V trimming: 8 bases; J trimming: 7 bases; junction bases outside the gene matches: 4. Germline V CDR1 and CDR2: MNHNS, SASEGT. CDR3 length: 11 residues.

This chain uses TRBV7-9 with TRBJ2-3; TRBD1 matches at 10 bases. The CDR3 sequence is 19 residues long. The V segment lost 4 bases and the J segment 4 bases; nucleotides outside the gene matches: 17. Germline lookup yields CDR1 SEHNR and CDR2 FQNEAQ (reference sequence). The CDR3 DNA reads TGTGCCAGCAGCTCAACCTTATACGACAGGGGGCATGTCGCAGATACGCAGTATTTT. Encoded protein: CASSSTLYDRGHVADTQYF.

The chain couples TRBV7-9 to TRBJ1-2, with 7 positions matching TRBD1. The CDR3 totals 15 residues. The junction had 2 bases not matched to a gene; V was cut back by 1 base and J by 0 bases. From germline, CDR1 is SEHNR and CDR2 FQNEAQ (reference sequence). Here the CDR3 DNA reads TGTGCCAGCAGCTTAGGGGACAGAGCTAACTATGGCTACACCTTC. As protein: CASSLGDRANYGYTF.